The present entry profiles one TCR beta chain with its context. No antigen is known for it. Per-nucleotide qualities are absent, and no much larger clonotype sits a single base away. TCRbeta CDR3 regions were amplified from genomic DNA by means of the immunoSEQ Assay, a bias-controlled multiplex PCR. As for the original processing: Within the assay, amplification of reference gene primers was used to estimate how many nucleated cells each sample contained. To quantify the absolute abundance of each unique TCRbeta CDR3 rearrangement, sequence reads were collapsed and filtered. For each sample, productive Simpson clonality was calculated as the square root of Simpson's diversity index across productive rearrangements. TCRdb obtained this table from immuneACCESS and retained in-frame rearrangements with V and J assigned. These tables miss some clones; where compared with another copy, unresolved V genes account for less than half of the shortfall, and the remainder is unexplained. V and J calls and clone size are those listed in that table; D and trimming were worked out from the DNA. The sample table records roughly 160,000 clones; roughly 85% of these occur just once. In total, the top ten clones hold 5.4% of the sample.

One collaborating source in Seattle enrolled patients during active infection and followed them longitudinally through the course of disease. Each collaborating institution followed its own protocols to collect whole blood in K2EDTA tubes. For TCRbeta analysis, collaborators shipped samples as frozen whole blood, isolated PBMCs, or DNA extracted from either of those sample types. The data are from a study of blood T cell repertoires in COVID-19 (dated by TCRdb to the early 2020s). Background for the entire study: Collaborator samples came from the United States, Italy and Spain and covered acute and convalescent phases of COVID-19. The dataset comprised deeply sampled blood TCRbeta repertoires from subjects exposed to, actively infected with, or recovered from COVID-19. Where HLA class I and class II types were available, the types were taken from metadata supplied by the sample provider, not from assay-based typing. A freely available public database, intended as a resource for researchers studying the immune response to SARS-CoV-2, is where the repertoires were released. Samples came from the ongoing ImmuneRACE study (first 160 participants) plus 1,254 subjects from 6 global collaborators. The material from the prospective study consisted of cDNA or gDNA derived from T cells, B-cell-depleted T cells, or PBMCs. Sample metadata almost always included a de-identified subject ID, COVID-19 status, age in years and sex. General conclusions and limits of the study: How much clinical and demographic metadata was included differed by source and by participant, and the metadata was provided uncurated.

V and J are truncated by 5 bases and 8 bases respectively, leaving an intervening sequence of 9 bases. The CDR3 runs 11 residues from the cysteine to the phenylalanine. Just the 33-base CDR3 DNA is kept, in frame starting at base 1. As encoded in the germline V gene, CDR1 is SGHAT while CDR2 is FQNNGV. The specimen was peripheral blood. The sequence came from a woman aged 45-59 years with COVID-19, enrolled during active disease. The rearrangement joined TRBV11-2 to TRBJ1-2, with no reliable assignment of the D segment. CDR3 sequence: CASSLRGGYTF. The sequence in DNA is TGTGCCAGCAGCCTCCGGGGAGGCTACACCTTC.